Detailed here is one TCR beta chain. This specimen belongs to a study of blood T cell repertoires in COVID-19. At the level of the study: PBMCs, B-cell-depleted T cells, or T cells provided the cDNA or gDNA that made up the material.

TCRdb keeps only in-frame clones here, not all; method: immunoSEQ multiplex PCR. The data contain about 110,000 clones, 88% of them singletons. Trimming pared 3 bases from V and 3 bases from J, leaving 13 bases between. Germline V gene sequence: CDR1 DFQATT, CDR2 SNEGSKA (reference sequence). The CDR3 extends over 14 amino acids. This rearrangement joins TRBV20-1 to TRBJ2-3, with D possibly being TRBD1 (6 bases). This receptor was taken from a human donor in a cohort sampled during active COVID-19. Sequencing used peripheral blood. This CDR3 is CSASPGQGTDTQYF. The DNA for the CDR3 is TGCAGTGCTAGTCCGGGACAAGGTACAGATACGCAGTATTTT.